This T cell receptor beta chain was retrieved from a study of T cells after yellow fever vaccination (dated by TCRdb to the late 2010s). About the study as a whole: Libraries from fractions with low cell numbers were prepared with the SMART-Seq v4 Ultra Low Input RNA kit. Two healthy male donors, one aged 18 to 30 and one aged 30 to 40 years, made up the cohort. Blood was collected at multiple timepoints before and after primary and secondary immunization, and bulk PBMC replicates and cell subsets were isolated. To follow T-cell clones before and after primary and booster YFV17D yellow fever vaccination, bulk TCR alpha and beta repertoires were sequenced over time. Study-level results and caveats: FACS-sorted repertoires could contain abundant contaminating clonotypes from the bulk population, so computational filtering was required. The secondary T-cell response was weaker than the primary response but faster, peaking on day 5 instead of day 15. Most clones expanded after primary vaccination were re-detected after the booster (just under 97% of CD4 and around 88% of CD8), suggesting broad memory maintenance. Because only a couple of donors were included in the study, the extent to which the findings can be generalized is limited. A small fraction of clonotypes showed up in both the CD4 and CD8 compartments, probably as a result of convergent recombination.

This specimen's treatment or condition label, interpreted: live attenuated yellow fever vaccine strain. Two biological replicates of bulk PBMCs were collected at each blood-draw timepoint. PBMCs were isolated from peripheral blood using a standard Ficoll-Paque protocol. TriZol was used to extract RNA from bulk PBMCs, CD4 and CD8 fractions, and dextramer-positive and dextramer-negative fractions. The CDR3 sequence holds 15 residues, the cysteine and phenylalanine included. Of all the DNA, just the CDR3 is kept, 45 bases in frame from base 1. V is trimmed back by 0 bases and J by 1 base, and the junction contains 1 base that no gene match accounts for. CDR1 ENHRY and CDR2 SYGVKD are derived from the germline V gene. This clonotype showed up just a few times. Its antigen has not been determined. Base quality data are lacking; no much larger clone is found one base away. Instrument used: Illumina NovaSeq 6000. TCR cDNA was synthesized by 5'RACE template switching, which introduced a universal primer site and unique molecular identifiers. Priming for cDNA synthesis came from both the TCR alpha and TCR beta constant segments. Library amplification used two PCR steps, and the second PCR step added sample barcodes and sequencing adapters. Sequencing of libraries was performed on Illumina HiSeq 2500 (2x100 bp) or NovaSeq (2x150 bp). In the original analysis: MIGEC handled demultiplexing of reads and collapsing into UMI consensus sequences, while MiXCR performed V(D)J alignment. Using edgeR on replicate PBMC samples, clonotypes were called vaccine-responding if FDR was below 0.01 and the log2 fold change was above 5 up to day 15. CD4 or CD8 identity was assigned to each bulk clonotype according to whether the clonotype was present at higher abundance in the sequenced CD4 repertoire or the sequenced CD8 repertoire. TCRdb took the public reads, trimmed them with fastp at Q25, ran MiXCR for clone calling and kept in-frame beta chains. Duplicate CDR3 protein sequences are folded into a single record with the most common DNA and genes. TCRdb's processing, not the authors', yielded these V and J calls. A total of hundreds of thousands of distinct CDR3 sequences appear in this sample, roughly 4.3% of them only once. The top ten clones comprise roughly 25% of the sample.

The TCR sequence derives from a man aged 18 to 29 who received the YFV17D yellow fever vaccine. Here the sequenced sample was PBMCs, taken 5 days after the yellow fever booster vaccination. This receptor chain uses TRBV10-3 and TRBJ2-3; a stretch of 7 junction bases matches TRBD1. The DNA is TGTGCCATCAGTGAGTCGCAGGGGGGCACAGATACGCAGTATTTT. It codes for CAISESQGGTDTQYF.